What follows describes a single T cell receptor beta chain. What it recognizes is unknown. These data belong to a study of T cells after yellow fever vaccination. Findings and caveats of the study: Booster sampling recovered most clones from primary vaccination (96% CD4, approximately 88% CD8). Abundant bulk-population clonotypes could contaminate the FACS-sorted repertoires.

CDR3 length equals 16 residues. CDR1 and CDR2 (germline): DFQATT, SNEGSKA (reference sequence). The ends lost 3 bases at V and 5 bases at J; junction bases unmatched: 13. TCRdb analysed the 5' RACE reads with MiXCR anew, one entry per CDR3 protein. The table includes 200,000 to 300,000 distinct CDR3 sequences, more than 6.5% detected once. The V and J genes are TRBV20-1 and TRBJ2-1; TRBD2 agrees at 7 bases. The TCR sequence derives from a man aged 25 to 40 who received the YFV17D yellow fever vaccine. The specimen comprised CD4+ T cells sorted from PBMCs, sampled on the day of the yellow fever booster vaccination. The CDR3 DNA is TGCAGTGCTAGTGGTTCCGGGACTATCTTCAACAATGAGCAGTTCTTC. Translated: CSASGSGTIFNNEQFF.